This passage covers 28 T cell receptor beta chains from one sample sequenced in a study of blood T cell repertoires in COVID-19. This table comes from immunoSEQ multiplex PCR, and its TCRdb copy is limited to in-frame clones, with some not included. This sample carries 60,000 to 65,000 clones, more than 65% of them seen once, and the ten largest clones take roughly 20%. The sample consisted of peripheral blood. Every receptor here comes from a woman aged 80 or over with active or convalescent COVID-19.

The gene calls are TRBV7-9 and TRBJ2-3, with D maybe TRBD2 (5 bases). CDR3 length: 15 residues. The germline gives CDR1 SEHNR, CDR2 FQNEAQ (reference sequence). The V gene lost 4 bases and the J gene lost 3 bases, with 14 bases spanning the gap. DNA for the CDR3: TGTGCCAGCAGCTCACCTTTCGGGGATACAGATACGCAGTATTTT. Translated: CASSSPFGDTDTQYF.

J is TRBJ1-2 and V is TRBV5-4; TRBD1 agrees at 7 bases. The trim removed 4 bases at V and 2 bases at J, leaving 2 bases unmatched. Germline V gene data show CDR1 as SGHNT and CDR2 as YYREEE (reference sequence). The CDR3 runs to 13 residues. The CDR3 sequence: CASSMGQNYGYTF. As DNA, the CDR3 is TGTGCCAGCAGCATGGGACAGAACTATGGCTACACCTTC.

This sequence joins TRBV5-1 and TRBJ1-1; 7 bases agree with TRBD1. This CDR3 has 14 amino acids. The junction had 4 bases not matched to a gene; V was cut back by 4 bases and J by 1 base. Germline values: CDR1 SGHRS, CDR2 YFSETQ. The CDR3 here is CASSMGQSNTEAFF. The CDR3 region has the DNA TGCGCCAGCAGCATGGGACAGTCGAACACTGAAGCTTTCTTT. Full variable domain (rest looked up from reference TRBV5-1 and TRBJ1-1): KAGVTQTPRYLIKTRGQQVTLSCSPISGHRSVSWYQQTPGQGLQFLFEYFSETQRNKGNFPGRFSGRQFSNSRSEMNVSTLELGDSALYLCASSMGQSNTEAFFGQGTRLTVV.

The CDR3 DNA is TGTGCCAGCAGTCTGAGACAGGGGAGGGGTGTGGAGCCCCAGCATTTT. As protein: CASSLRQGRGVEPQHF. The V gene is TRBV5-6, the J gene TRBJ1-5; TRBD1 matches 8 bases. The CDR3 has 16 residues. From germline, CDR1 is SGHDT and CDR2 YYEEEE. The junction had 15 bases not matched to a gene; V was cut back by 5 bases and J by 8 bases.

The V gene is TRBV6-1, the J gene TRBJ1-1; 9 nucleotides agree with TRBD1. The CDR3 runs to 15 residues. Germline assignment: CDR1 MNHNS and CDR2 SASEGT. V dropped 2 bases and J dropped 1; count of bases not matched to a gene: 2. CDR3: CASSEMDRGNTEAFF. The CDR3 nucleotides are TGTGCCAGCAGTGAAATGGACAGGGGGAACACTGAAGCTTTCTTT.

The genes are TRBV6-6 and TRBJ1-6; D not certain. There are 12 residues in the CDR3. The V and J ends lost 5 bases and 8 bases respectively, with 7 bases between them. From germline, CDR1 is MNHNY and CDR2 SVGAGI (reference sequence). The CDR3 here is CASSRSDSPLHF. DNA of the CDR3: TGTGCCAGCAGTCGTAGTGATTCACCCCTCCACTTT.

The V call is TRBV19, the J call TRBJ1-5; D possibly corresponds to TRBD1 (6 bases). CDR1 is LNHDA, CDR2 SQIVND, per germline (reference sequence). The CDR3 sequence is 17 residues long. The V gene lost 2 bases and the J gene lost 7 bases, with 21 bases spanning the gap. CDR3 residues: CASSIRRHRAGGQPQHF. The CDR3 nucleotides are TGTGCCAGTAGTATAAGGAGGCACAGGGCTGGGGGACAGCCCCAGCATTTT.

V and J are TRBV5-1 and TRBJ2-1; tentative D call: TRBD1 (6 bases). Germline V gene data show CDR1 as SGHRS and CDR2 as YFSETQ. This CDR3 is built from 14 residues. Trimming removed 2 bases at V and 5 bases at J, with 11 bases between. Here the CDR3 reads CASSLGQRDNEQFF. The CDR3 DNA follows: TGCGCCAGCAGCTTAGGACAGAGAGACAATGAGCAGTTCTTC.

The CDR3 nucleotides are TGCGCCAGCAGCTTGGGTCTAGTAGTAGAGACCCAGTACTTC. This codes for CASSLGLVVETQYF. This rearrangement joins TRBV5-1 to TRBJ2-5; no definite D call. Germline CDR1 reads SGHRS; CDR2 reads YFSETQ. The CDR3 contains 14 residues. Trimming left V 0 bases short and J 4 bases short, with 10 bases between.

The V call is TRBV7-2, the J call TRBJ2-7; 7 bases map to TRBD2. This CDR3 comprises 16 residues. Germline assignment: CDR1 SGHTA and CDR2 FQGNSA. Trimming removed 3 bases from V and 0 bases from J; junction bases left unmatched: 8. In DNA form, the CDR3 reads TGTGCCAGCAGCTTGGTGTATGGCGGGGGCTCCTACGAGCAGTACTTC. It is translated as CASSLVYGGGSYEQYF.

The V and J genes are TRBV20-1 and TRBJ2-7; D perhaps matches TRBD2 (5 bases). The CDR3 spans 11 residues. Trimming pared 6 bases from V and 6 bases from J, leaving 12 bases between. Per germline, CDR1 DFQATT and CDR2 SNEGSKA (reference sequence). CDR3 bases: TGCAGTGCCCGCTTGCGGGCCGAGCAGTACTTC. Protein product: CSARLRAEQYF.

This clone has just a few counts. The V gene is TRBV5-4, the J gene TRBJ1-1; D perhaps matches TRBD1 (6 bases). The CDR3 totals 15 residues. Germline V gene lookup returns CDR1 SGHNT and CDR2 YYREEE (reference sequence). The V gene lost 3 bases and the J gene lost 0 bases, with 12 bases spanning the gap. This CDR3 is CASSSKQGLNTEAFF. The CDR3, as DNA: TGTGCCAGCAGCTCTAAACAGGGCTTGAACACTGAAGCTTTCTTT.

The CDR3 DNA is TGCGCCAGCAGCCAAACGGACAGAGTCCAAGAGACCCAGTACTTC. It specifies CASSQTDRVQETQYF. The chain recombines TRBV4-1 with TRBJ2-5; TRBD1 is a possible D gene (6 bases). The CDR3 has 15 residues. With 2 bases removed from V and 1 base from J, the gap between germline ends came to 11 bases. Germline V lookup: CDR1 MGHRA, CDR2 YSYEKL.

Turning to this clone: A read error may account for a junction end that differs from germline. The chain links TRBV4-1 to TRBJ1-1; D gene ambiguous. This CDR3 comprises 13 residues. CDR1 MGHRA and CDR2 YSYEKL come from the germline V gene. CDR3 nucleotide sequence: TGCGCCAGCAGCCAAGAGTATGTAGGAGAAGGTTTCTTT. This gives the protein CASSQEYVGEGFF.

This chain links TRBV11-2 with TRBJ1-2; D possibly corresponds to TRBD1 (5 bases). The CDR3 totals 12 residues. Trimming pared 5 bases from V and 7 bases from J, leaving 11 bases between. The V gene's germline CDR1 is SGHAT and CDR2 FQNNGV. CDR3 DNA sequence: TGTGCCAGCAGCGAATGGGGCCTTGGCTACACCTTC. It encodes CASSEWGLGYTF.

The CDR3 DNA is TGTGCCAGCAGTGAGAGGGGAGGGGCCCAGTACTTC. Translated, it gives CASSERGGAQYF. V and J are TRBV2 and TRBJ2-5; the match to TRBD2 covers 7 bases. With 3 bases clipped from V and 9 bases from J, the junction kept 4 bases outside the gene matches. Germline values: CDR1 SNHLY, CDR2 FYNNEI. CDR3 size: 12 residues.

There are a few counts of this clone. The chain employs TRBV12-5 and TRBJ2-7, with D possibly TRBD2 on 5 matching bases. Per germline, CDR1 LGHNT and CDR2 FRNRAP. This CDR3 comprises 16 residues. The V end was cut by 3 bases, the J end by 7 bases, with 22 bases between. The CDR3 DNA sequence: TGTGCTAGTGGTTTAAACCTGGATGGGAGCCCTAGGGAGCAGTACTTC. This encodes CASGLNLDGSPREQYF.

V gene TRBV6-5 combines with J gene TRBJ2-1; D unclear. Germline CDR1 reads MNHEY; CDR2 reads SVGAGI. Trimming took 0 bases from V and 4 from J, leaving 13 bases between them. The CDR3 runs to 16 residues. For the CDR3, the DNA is TGTGCCAGCAGTTACTCGAGCGTTCCAGAGTACAATGAGCAGTTCTTC. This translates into CASSYSSVPEYNEQFF.

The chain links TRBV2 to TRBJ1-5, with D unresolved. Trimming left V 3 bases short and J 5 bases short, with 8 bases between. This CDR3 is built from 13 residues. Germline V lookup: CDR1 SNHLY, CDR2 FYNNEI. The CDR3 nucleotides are TGTGCCAGCAGTGAGTCAGGATATCAGCCCCAGCATTTT. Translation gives CASSESGYQPQHF.

The CDR3 coding sequence is TGCGCCAGCAGCTTGGGAGGGACAGGGGGCGGTGAGACCCAGTACTTC. Its protein product is CASSLGGTGGGETQYF. The chain employs TRBV5-1 and TRBJ2-5, with TRBD1 identical over 12 bases. This CDR3 contains 16 residues. From germline, CDR1 is SGHRS and CDR2 YFSETQ. V gave up 0 bases and J gave up 5 bases; unmatched junction bases: 5.

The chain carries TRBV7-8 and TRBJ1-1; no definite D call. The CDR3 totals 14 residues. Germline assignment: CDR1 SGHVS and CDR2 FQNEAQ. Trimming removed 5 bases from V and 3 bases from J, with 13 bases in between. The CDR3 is CASSLGTEYTEAFF. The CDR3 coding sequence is TGTGCCAGCAGCCTAGGTACAGAGTACACTGAAGCTTTCTTT.

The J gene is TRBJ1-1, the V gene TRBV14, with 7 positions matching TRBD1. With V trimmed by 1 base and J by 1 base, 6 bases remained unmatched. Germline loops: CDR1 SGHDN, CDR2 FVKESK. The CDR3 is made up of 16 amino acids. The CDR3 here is CASSQGLTGRNTEAFF. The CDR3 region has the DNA TGTGCCAGCAGCCAAGGGCTGACAGGGAGGAACACTGAAGCTTTCTTT.

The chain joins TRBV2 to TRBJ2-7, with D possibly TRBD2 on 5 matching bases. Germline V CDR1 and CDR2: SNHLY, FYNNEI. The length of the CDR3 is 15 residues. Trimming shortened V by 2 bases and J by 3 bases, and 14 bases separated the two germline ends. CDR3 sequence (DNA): TGTGCCAGCAGTGAAAACGCGGGTCCGGGCTACGAGCAGTACTTC. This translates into CASSENAGPGYEQYF.

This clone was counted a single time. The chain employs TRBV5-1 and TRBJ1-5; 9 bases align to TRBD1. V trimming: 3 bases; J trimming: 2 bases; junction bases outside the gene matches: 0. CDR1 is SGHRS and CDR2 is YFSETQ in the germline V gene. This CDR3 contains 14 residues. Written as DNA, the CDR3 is TGCGCCAGCAGCTGGACAGGGGGCAATCAGCCCCAGCATTTT. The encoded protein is CASSWTGGNQPQHF.

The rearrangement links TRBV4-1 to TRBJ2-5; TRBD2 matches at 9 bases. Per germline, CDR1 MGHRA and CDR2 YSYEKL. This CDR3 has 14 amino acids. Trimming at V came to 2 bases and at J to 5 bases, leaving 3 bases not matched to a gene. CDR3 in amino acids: CASSQSGGQETQYF. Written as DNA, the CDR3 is TGCGCCAGCAGCCAAAGCGGGGGGCAGGAGACCCAGTACTTC.

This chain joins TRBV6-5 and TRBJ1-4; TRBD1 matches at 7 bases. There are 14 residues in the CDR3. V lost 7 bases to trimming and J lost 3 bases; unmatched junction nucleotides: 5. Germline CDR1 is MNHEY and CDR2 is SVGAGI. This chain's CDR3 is CASKGAGANEKLFF. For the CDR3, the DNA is TGTGCCAGCAAGGGGGCCGGGGCTAATGAAAAACTGTTTTTT.

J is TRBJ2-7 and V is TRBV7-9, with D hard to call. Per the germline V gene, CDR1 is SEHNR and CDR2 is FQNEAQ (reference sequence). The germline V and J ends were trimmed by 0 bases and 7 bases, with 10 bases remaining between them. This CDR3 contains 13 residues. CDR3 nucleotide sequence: TGTGCCAGCAGCTTAGCACCCTCAGGAGAGCAGTACTTC. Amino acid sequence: CASSLAPSGEQYF.

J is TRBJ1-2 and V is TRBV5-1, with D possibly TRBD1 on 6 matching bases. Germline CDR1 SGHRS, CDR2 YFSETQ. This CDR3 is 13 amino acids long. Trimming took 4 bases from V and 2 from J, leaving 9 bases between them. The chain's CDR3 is CASSPDSNYGYTF. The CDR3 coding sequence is TGCGCCAGCAGCCCGGACAGCAACTATGGCTACACCTTC.